A selection of T cell receptor beta chains follows, all from one sample in a study of radiation and T cells in renal cell carcinoma. Only in-frame clones appear in the TCRdb table, and some are missing; sequencing was by immunoSEQ multiplex PCR. The sample includes tens of thousands of clones, 80% seen only once; the top ten take around 37%. This sample comprised blood, obtained from a patient whose treatment included radiotherapy and nephrectomy. The receptors were sampled from a man in his 60s with renal cell carcinoma. Each CDR3 is given with its conserved first and last residue. The D gene is left open where the match is weak. The size entry is marked missing in some rows and otherwise reads once, few, many or a size class.

j_gene: TRBJ2-5
d_gene: .
abundance: .
v_gene: TRBV7-2
CDR3aa: CASSIGNGETQYF
CDR3nt: TGTGCCAGCAGCATAGGAAATGGGGAGACCCAGTACTTC

j_gene: TRBJ1-2
d_gene: .
abundance: .
v_gene: TRBV27
CDR3aa: CASRDSKELYGYTF
CDR3nt: TGTGCCAGCAGGGACAGTAAGGAGCTCTATGGCTACACCTTC

j_gene: TRBJ1-1
d_gene: .
abundance: few
v_gene: TRBV15
CDR3aa: CATSRGQARAKEAFF
CDR3nt: TGTGCCACCAGCAGAGGTCAAGCCCGCGCTAAAGAAGCTTTCTTT

j_gene: TRBJ2-2
d_gene: TRBD1
abundance: .
v_gene: TRBV9
CDR3aa: CASSAMGQGAGELFF
CDR3nt: TGTGCCAGCAGCGCAATGGGACAGGGGGCCGGGGAGCTGTTTTTT

j_gene: TRBJ1-1
d_gene: .
abundance: few
v_gene: TRBV7-9
CDR3aa: CASSLFVRGEAFF
CDR3nt: TGTGCCAGCAGCTTATTTGTAAGGGGAGAAGCTTTCTTT

j_gene: TRBJ2-1
d_gene: .
abundance: few
v_gene: TRBV28
CDR3aa: CASSAGLNEQFF
CDR3nt: TGTGCCAGCAGTGCGGGACTCAATGAGCAGTTCTTC

j_gene: TRBJ2-2
d_gene: .
abundance: once
v_gene: TRBV19
CDR3aa: CASSILGLATGELFF
CDR3nt: TGTGCCAGTAGTATACTTGGTCTGGCCACCGGGGAGCTGTTTTTT

j_gene: TRBJ1-1
d_gene: .
abundance: few
v_gene: TRBV7-8
CDR3aa: CASSPSTEAFF
CDR3nt: TGTGCCAGCAGCCCCAGTACTGAAGCTTTCTTT

j_gene: TRBJ1-3
d_gene: .
abundance: .
v_gene: TRBV7-9
CDR3aa: CASSPQPGNTIYF
CDR3nt: TGTGCCAGCAGCCCTCAACCTGGAAACACCATATATTTT

j_gene: TRBJ2-3
d_gene: .
abundance: once
v_gene: TRBV9
CDR3aa: CASSVVGGSSTDTQYF
CDR3nt: TGTGCCAGCAGCGTAGTTGGGGGGTCTAGCACAGATACGCAGTATTTT

j_gene: TRBJ1-1
d_gene: .
abundance: .
v_gene: TRBV15
CDR3aa: CATSRDRAGLLNTEAFF
CDR3nt: TGTGCCACCAGCAGAGATAGGGCCGGACTCTTGAACACTGAAGCTTTCTTT

j_gene: TRBJ1-2
d_gene: TRBD1
abundance: .
v_gene: TRBV30
CDR3aa: CAWSPLGTGVNYGYTF
CDR3nt: TGTGCCTGGAGTCCATTAGGGACAGGCGTTAACTATGGCTACACCTTC

j_gene: TRBJ2-7
d_gene: .
abundance: .
v_gene: TRBV28
CDR3aa: CASSLAGAYEQYF
CDR3nt: TGTGCCAGCAGTTTAGCCGGTGCCTACGAGCAGTACTTC

j_gene: TRBJ2-1
d_gene: .
abundance: .
v_gene: TRBV19
CDR3aa: CASSTRAGNYNEQFF
CDR3nt: TGTGCCAGTAGTACCAGAGCCGGGAATTACAATGAGCAGTTCTTC

j_gene: TRBJ2-7
d_gene: .
abundance: .
v_gene: TRBV11-2
CDR3aa: CASSTRTAEYEQYF
CDR3nt: TGTGCCAGCAGCACCAGAACAGCAGAGTACGAGCAGTACTTC

j_gene: TRBJ1-5
d_gene: .
abundance: .
v_gene: TRBV9
CDR3aa: CASSVEGGQPQHF
CDR3nt: TGTGCCAGCAGCGTAGAAGGAGGTCAGCCCCAGCATTTT

j_gene: TRBJ1-6
d_gene: TRBD1
abundance: .
v_gene: TRBV5-1
CDR3aa: CASSSGTGPPLHF
CDR3nt: TGCGCCAGCAGTTCCGGGACAGGTCCACCCCTCCACTTT

j_gene: TRBJ2-5
d_gene: TRBD2
abundance: .
v_gene: TRBV2
CDR3aa: CASSWTSGSRETQYF
CDR3nt: TGTGCCAGCAGTTGGACTAGCGGGAGTAGAGAGACCCAGTACTTC

j_gene: TRBJ1-5
d_gene: .
abundance: .
v_gene: TRBV6-5
CDR3aa: CASSPKGNHLQPQHF
CDR3nt: TGTGCCAGCAGCCCTAAGGGGAACCACCTTCAGCCCCAGCATTTT

j_gene: TRBJ2-1
d_gene: .
abundance: medium-sized
v_gene: TRBV20-1
CDR3aa: CSAREYNEQFF
CDR3nt: TGCAGTGCTAGAGAGTACAATGAGCAGTTCTTC

j_gene: TRBJ1-1
d_gene: .
abundance: few
v_gene: TRBV6-6
CDR3aa: CASSYGGVPGAFF
CDR3nt: TGTGCCAGCAGTTACGGTGGAGTTCCGGGGGCTTTCTTT

j_gene: TRBJ2-1
d_gene: .
abundance: .
v_gene: TRBV9
CDR3aa: CASSVGGGNWGEQFF
CDR3nt: TGTGCCAGCAGCGTAGGGGGCGGGAATTGGGGTGAGCAGTTCTTC

j_gene: TRBJ2-1
d_gene: TRBD2
abundance: .
v_gene: TRBV5-6
CDR3aa: CASSQGLAGPWAEQFF
CDR3nt: TGTGCCAGCAGCCAGGGACTAGCGGGACCGTGGGCTGAGCAGTTCTTC

j_gene: TRBJ2-3
d_gene: TRBD2
abundance: .
v_gene: TRBV10-1
CDR3aa: CASSGAGVADTQYF
CDR3nt: TGCGCCAGCAGTGGGGCGGGAGTGGCAGATACGCAGTATTTT

j_gene: TRBJ2-7
d_gene: .
abundance: .
v_gene: TRBV7-2
CDR3aa: CASSLVPVGYEQYF
CDR3nt: TGTGCCAGCAGCTTAGTACCGGTTGGCTACGAGCAGTACTTC

j_gene: TRBJ1-3
d_gene: .
abundance: .
v_gene: TRBV4-1
CDR3aa: CASSQDPGRDSGNTIYF
CDR3nt: TGCGCCAGCAGCCAAGATCCGGGGAGGGACTCTGGAAACACCATATATTTT

j_gene: TRBJ2-7
d_gene: TRBD2
abundance: .
v_gene: TRBV7-8
CDR3aa: CASSQVAGVGYEQYF
CDR3nt: TGTGCCAGCAGCCAGGTAGCGGGAGTCGGCTACGAGCAGTACTTC

j_gene: TRBJ2-3
d_gene: TRBD1
abundance: .
v_gene: TRBV5-6
CDR3aa: CASSVGTDLTDTQYF
CDR3nt: TGTGCCAGCAGCGTGGGGACAGATTTAACAGATACGCAGTATTTT

j_gene: TRBJ1-5
d_gene: .
abundance: .
v_gene: TRBV10-3
CDR3aa: CATTRDYSNQPQHF
CDR3nt: TGTGCCACCACGCGGGACTATAGCAATCAGCCCCAGCATTTT

j_gene: TRBJ1-2
d_gene: .
abundance: few
v_gene: TRBV25-1
CDR3aa: CASSQNNYGYTF
CDR3nt: TGTGCCAGCAGCCAGAATAACTATGGCTACACCTTC

j_gene: TRBJ1-6
d_gene: .
abundance: .
v_gene: TRBV27
CDR3aa: CASSLSVGTGIPLHF
CDR3nt: TGTGCCAGCAGTTTATCAGTGGGGACGGGGATCCCCCTCCACTTT

j_gene: TRBJ2-7
d_gene: .
abundance: .
v_gene: TRBV7-2
CDR3aa: CASSFGRDYEQYF
CDR3nt: TGTGCCAGCAGCTTCGGGAGAGACTACGAGCAGTACTTC

j_gene: TRBJ2-7
d_gene: TRBD1
abundance: .
v_gene: TRBV18
CDR3aa: CASSPGTGRYEQYF
CDR3nt: TGTGCCAGCTCACCCGGGACAGGGCGCTACGAGCAGTACTTC

j_gene: TRBJ2-2
d_gene: .
abundance: .
v_gene: TRBV9
CDR3aa: CASSPQVTGELFF
CDR3nt: TGTGCCAGCAGCCCTCAGGTCACCGGGGAGCTGTTTTTT

j_gene: TRBJ2-1
d_gene: TRBD2
abundance: .
v_gene: TRBV9
CDR3aa: CASSVSASASGTYWNEQFF
CDR3nt: TGTGCCAGCAGCGTAAGTGCCAGTGCTAGCGGGACTTATTGGAATGAGCAGTTCTTC

j_gene: TRBJ2-3
d_gene: .
abundance: .
v_gene: TRBV2
CDR3aa: CASNQRTESKDTQYF
CDR3nt: TGTGCCAGCAACCAAAGGACTGAGTCCAAAGATACGCAGTATTTT

j_gene: TRBJ2-1
d_gene: .
abundance: few
v_gene: TRBV15
CDR3aa: CATSRDLTGTSIDEQFF
CDR3nt: TGTGCCACCAGCAGGGATTTAACCGGGACCTCCATCGATGAGCAGTTCTTC

j_gene: TRBJ2-1
d_gene: TRBD1
abundance: .
v_gene: TRBV9
CDR3aa: CASSARQGSSYNEQFF
CDR3nt: TGTGCCAGCAGCGCCCGACAGGGAAGCTCCTACAATGAGCAGTTCTTC

j_gene: TRBJ1-5
d_gene: .
abundance: .
v_gene: TRBV4-2
CDR3aa: CASSQEQVLKPQHF
CDR3nt: TGTGCCAGCAGCCAAGAACAGGTTCTGAAGCCCCAGCATTTT

j_gene: TRBJ2-7
d_gene: TRBD2
abundance: .
v_gene: TRBV6-1
CDR3aa: CASSEGTYIFGRVYEQYF
CDR3nt: TGTGCCAGCAGTGAAGGGACTTATATCTTCGGGAGGGTATACGAGCAGTACTTC

j_gene: TRBJ2-7
d_gene: .
abundance: many
v_gene: TRBV2
CDR3aa: CASTGTDLGEQYF
CDR3nt: TGTGCCAGCACTGGGACCGACCTCGGCGAGCAGTACTTC

j_gene: TRBJ2-6
d_gene: .
abundance: .
v_gene: TRBV10-2
CDR3aa: CASSDQSGNGANVLTF
CDR3nt: TGCGCCAGCAGTGATCAGTCAGGGAACGGGGCCAACGTCCTGACTTTC

j_gene: TRBJ1-2
d_gene: TRBD1
abundance: .
v_gene: TRBV19
CDR3aa: CASSPDRGRDYGYTF
CDR3nt: TGTGCCAGTAGCCCAGACAGGGGTCGCGACTATGGCTACACCTTC

j_gene: TRBJ2-5
d_gene: .
abundance: .
v_gene: TRBV6-6
CDR3aa: CASSLDGASQETQYF
CDR3nt: TGTGCCAGCAGTCTAGACGGAGCTTCTCAAGAGACCCAGTACTTC

j_gene: TRBJ2-3
d_gene: .
abundance: once
v_gene: TRBV5-1
CDR3aa: CASSLASGTVLDTQYF
CDR3nt: TGCGCCAGCAGCTTGGCCTCAGGGACGGTGTTAGATACGCAGTATTTT

j_gene: TRBJ1-2
d_gene: .
abundance: .
v_gene: TRBV7-3
CDR3aa: CASSLTPGNTRGYTF
CDR3nt: TGTGCCAGCAGCTTAACCCCCGGAAACACACGGGGCTACACCTTC

j_gene: TRBJ2-3
d_gene: .
abundance: .
v_gene: TRBV7-2
CDR3aa: CASRVGGATDTQYF
CDR3nt: TGTGCCAGCAGGGTCGGTGGGGCGACAGATACGCAGTATTTT

j_gene: TRBJ1-1
d_gene: TRBD1
abundance: once
v_gene: TRBV6-5
CDR3aa: CASRLLRGQETEAFF
CDR3nt: TGTGCCAGCAGGCTCCTCAGGGGGCAGGAGACTGAAGCTTTCTTT

j_gene: TRBJ2-1
d_gene: .
abundance: .
v_gene: TRBV11-3
CDR3aa: CASSLSMGGRNEQFF
CDR3nt: TGTGCCAGCAGCTTAAGCATGGGGGGCCGCAATGAGCAGTTCTTC